The present entry profiles one TCR beta chain with its context. Its antigen is not known. The repertoire was sequenced with immunoSEQ multiplex PCR; TCRdb's copy has only in-frame clones and lacks some. The data show roughly 40,000 clones, about nine tenths seen once. The sample is drawn from a study of a mutant IDH1 vaccine in newly diagnosed glioma. The time point here: week 5, during vaccination. Each dose delivered 300 ug of mutant IDH1 20-mer peptide subcutaneously with imiquimod. V lost 0 bases to trimming and J lost 15 bases; unmatched junction nucleotides: 13. Germline V gene lookup returns CDR1 MNHEY and CDR2 SMNVEV (reference sequence). This CDR3 has 15 amino acids.

This TCR derives from a man aged 50 to 59 with glioma. This rearrangement joins TRBV27 to TRBJ2-4; 8 positions match TRBD2. The starting material was PBMCs, obtained from a glioma patient whose treatment included an IDH1 peptide vaccine. In DNA, the CDR3 is TGTGCCAGCAGTTTATCGGGGACTAGTTTCCGAGGTTGGTACTTC. Residues: CASSLSGTSFRGWYF.